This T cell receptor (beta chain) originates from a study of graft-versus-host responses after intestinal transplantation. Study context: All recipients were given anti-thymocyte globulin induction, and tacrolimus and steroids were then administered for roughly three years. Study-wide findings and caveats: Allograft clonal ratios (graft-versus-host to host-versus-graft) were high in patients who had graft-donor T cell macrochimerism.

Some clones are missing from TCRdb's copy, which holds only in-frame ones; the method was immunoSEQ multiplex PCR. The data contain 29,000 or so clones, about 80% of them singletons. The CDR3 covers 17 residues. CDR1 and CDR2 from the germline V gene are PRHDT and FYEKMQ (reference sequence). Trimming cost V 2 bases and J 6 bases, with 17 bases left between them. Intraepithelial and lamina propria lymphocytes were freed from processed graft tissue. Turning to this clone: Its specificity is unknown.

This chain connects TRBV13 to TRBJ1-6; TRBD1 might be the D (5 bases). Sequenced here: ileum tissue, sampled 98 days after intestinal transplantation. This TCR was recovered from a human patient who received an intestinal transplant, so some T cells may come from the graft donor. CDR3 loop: CASSLTGRQGINSPLHF. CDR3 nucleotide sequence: TGTGCCAGCAGCTTAACAGGCCGGCAGGGAATTAATTCACCCCTCCACTTT.